The TCR beta chain under discussion was sequenced for a study of T-cell memory formation after mild COVID-19. Study overall: In these data, TCR clusters were largely donor specific. Study outcomes and limitations: The pre-infection memory compartment contained some responding clones, suggesting cross-reactive memory joined. The study found balanced CD4/CD8 in clones contracting day 15 to 85 and a CD4+ lean in later expanders.

This CDR3 contains 12 residues. Between the trimmed V and J ends, which lost 11 bases and 1 base, there was a span of 11 bases. 5'RACE primed at constant segments yielded TCR alpha and TCR beta cDNA libraries bearing sample barcodes and UMIs. TCRdb reprocessed the 5' RACE reads via MiXCR and lists one record per CDR3 protein. The table shows approximately 260,000 distinct CDR3 sequences, with more than 15% occurring only once. In regard to this clonotype: The antigen remains undetermined.

Sequences were obtained from PBMCs or a T cell subset sorted from them (not recorded which). V gene TRBV23-1 combines with J gene TRBJ1-1, with a possible D match to TRBD1 (5 bases). TRBV23-1 is an ORF, with its function uncertain. The source is a man aged 18 to 29 who had mild COVID-19 (a few samples of this study predate the infection). Cell type and time point are not known. The CDR3 spells CALKRGNTEAFF. The CDR3 DNA reads TGCGCCCTTAAGAGGGGGAACACTGAAGCTTTCTTT.